The 19 T cell receptor beta chains in this list originate from one sample, sequenced in a study of control samples from healthy donors and cancer patients. The protocol was immunoSEQ multiplex PCR, while the TCRdb copy is restricted to in-frame clones and leaves out a portion. The sample shows 55,000 to 75,000 clones, about 87% of them seen only once. The specimen was PBMCs. These TCRs come from a woman between 45 and 65 years old with head and neck cancer.

The V gene is TRBV7-2, the J gene TRBJ2-2, with D perhaps TRBD2 (6 bases). Germline CDR1 SGHTA, CDR2 FQGNSA. The V and J ends lost 0 bases and 0 bases respectively, with 23 bases between them. The CDR3 extends over 21 amino acids. CDR3 nucleotides: TGTGCCAGCAGCTTAGCAGCCCCGCGGGGTCGATTGAATTCGAACACCGGGGAGCTGTTTTTT. Amino acid sequence: CASSLAAPRGRLNSNTGELFF.

The chain combines TRBV4-3 with TRBJ1-2; D gene uncertain. V was clipped by 0 bases and J by 7 bases, with 15 bases between them. Germline lookup yields CDR1 LGHNA and CDR2 YSLEER. This CDR3 has 15 residues. CDR3 region: CASSQEASIYSGYTF. CDR3 coding DNA: TGCGCCAGCAGCCAAGAGGCCTCTATCTACTCTGGCTACACCTTC.

The DNA for the CDR3 is TGTGCCAGCAGTGAATGGGGTGAAGGGACAGGGGGCGCAGAATACACTGAAGCTTTCTTT. Its translation is CASSEWGEGTGGAEYTEAFF. This rearrangement joins TRBV2 to TRBJ1-1; TRBD1 aligns across 12 bases. The length of the CDR3 is 20 residues. The junction had 16 bases not matched to a gene; V was cut back by 2 bases and J by 3 bases. Germline V gene lookup returns CDR1 SNHLY and CDR2 FYNNEI.

V and J are TRBV27 and TRBJ2-7; D gene unclear. The germline gives CDR1 MNHEY, CDR2 SMNVEV (reference sequence). The CDR3 length is 15 residues. Deletions cut 3 bases from V and 0 bases from J, with 12 bases between. This CDR3 is CASSFVPVSSYEQYF. The CDR3, as DNA: TGTGCCAGCAGTTTTGTGCCTGTAAGCTCCTACGAGCAGTACTTC.

J is TRBJ2-5 and V is TRBV7-3, with D possibly being TRBD1 (5 bases). CDR1 and CDR2 (germline): SGHTA, FQGTGA. V was clipped by 4 bases and J by 1 base, with 7 bases between them. The CDR3 has 13 residues. This CDR3 reads CASSWTSQETQYF. The CDR3 region has the DNA TGTGCCAGCAGCTGGACATCCCAAGAGACCCAGTACTTC.

The chain links TRBV20-1 to TRBJ2-5; possible D gene TRBD1, 5 bases. V lost 8 bases and J 0 bases, leaving 7 bases between the germline ends. This CDR3 has 11 amino acids. Looked up from germline, CDR1 is DFQATT and CDR2 is SNEGSKA (reference sequence). The CDR3: CSSQDQETQYF. CDR3 nucleotides: TGCAGTTCACAGGACCAAGAGACCCAGTACTTC.

This clone showed up just once. This chain joins TRBV5-8 and TRBJ1-1; weak D call: TRBD1 (5 bases). Trimming cost V 2 bases and J 0 bases, with 8 bases left between them. CDR1 SGHTS and CDR2 YDEGEE come from the germline V gene. The CDR3 consists of 14 residues. This chain's CDR3 is CASSLGQVNTEAFF. CDR3 nucleotide sequence: TGTGCCAGCAGCTTAGGACAAGTGAACACTGAAGCTTTCTTT.

The chain links TRBV5-8 to TRBJ2-7, with D possibly TRBD2 on 5 matching bases. Germline V gene data show CDR1 as SGHTS and CDR2 as YDEGEE. Trimming took 1 base from V and 0 from J, leaving 11 bases between them. The CDR3 length is 15 residues. The CDR3 spells CASSLNGISSYEQYF. Here the CDR3 DNA reads TGTGCCAGCAGCTTGAACGGGATTAGCTCCTACGAGCAGTACTTC.

The chain couples TRBV11-2 to TRBJ2-1, with TRBD2 as a possible D gene (6 bases). CDR1 is SGHAT and CDR2 is FQNNGV in the germline V gene. With 5 bases removed from V and 10 bases from J, the gap between germline ends came to 12 bases. CDR3 length equals 12 residues. This CDR3 is CASSPGAGEQFF. The CDR3 nucleotides read TGTGCCAGCAGCCCCGGCGCGGGGGAGCAGTTCTTC.

This chain uses TRBV19 with TRBJ2-1, with TRBD1 matching 8 bases. This CDR3 contains 15 residues. The J segment lost 7 bases and the V segment lost 6 bases, leaving 11 bases of the junction unmatched. CDR1 and CDR2 (germline): LNHDA, SQIVND (reference sequence). The CDR3 spells CASRPDRVGRNEQFF. For the CDR3, the DNA is TGTGCCAGTAGGCCGGACAGGGTGGGGAGGAATGAGCAGTTCTTC.

The chain is built from TRBV6-1 and TRBJ2-2; D perhaps matches TRBD2 (6 bases). V was cut by 2 bases and J by 7 bases, with 11 bases left in between. CDR1 MNHNS and CDR2 SASEGT come from the germline V gene. The CDR3 covers 14 residues. In DNA, the CDR3 is TGTGCCAGCAGTGAATATGAGGGACTCGGGGAGCTGTTTTTT. Protein product: CASSEYEGLGELFF.

This clone showed up just once. The rearrangement uses TRBV19 and TRBJ2-7, with D unresolved. This CDR3 has 12 residues. Deletions cut 10 bases from V and 3 bases from J, with 13 bases between. The V gene's germline CDR1 is LNHDA and CDR2 SQIVND (reference sequence). CDR3: CATSDAFYEQYF. In DNA, the CDR3 is TGTGCCACCTCGGACGCCTTCTACGAGCAGTACTTC.

The chain is built from TRBV3-1 (or the pseudogene TRBV3-2) and TRBJ1-1; TRBD1 might be the D (5 bases). This CDR3 has 14 residues. Germline V CDR1 and CDR2: LGHDT, YNNKEL (reference sequence). Trimming took 0 bases from V and 7 from J, leaving 12 bases between them. Written as DNA, the CDR3 is TGTGCCAGCAGCCAAGATCCGGGCACAGGTGAAGCTTTCTTT. Amino acids: CASSQDPGTGEAFF.

The chain joins TRBV6-5 to TRBJ2-5; TRBD2 is a possible D gene (7 bases). V lost 6 bases and J lost 5, with 13 bases in between. The CDR3 extends over 13 amino acids. CDR1 and CDR2 from the germline V gene are MNHEY and SVGAGI. The CDR3 reads CASSWGGGETQYF. As DNA, the CDR3 is TGTGCCAGCAGCTGGGGAGGGGGGGAGACCCAGTACTTC.

CDR3 region: CASSWQGNSNQPQHF. The CDR3 DNA sequence: TGTGCCAGCAGCTGGCAGGGGAATAGCAATCAGCCCCAGCATTTT. The rearrangement links TRBV7-2 to TRBJ1-5, with D perhaps matching TRBD1 (6 bases). This CDR3 has 15 residues. In germline, CDR1 is SGHTA, CDR2 FQGNSA. Trimming pared 4 bases from V and 0 bases from J, leaving 10 bases between.

The rearrangement joins TRBV7-2 to TRBJ2-5; D gene unclear. Germline CDR1 SGHTA, CDR2 FQGNSA. The CDR3 is 13 amino acids. V was clipped by 6 bases and J by 5 bases, with 13 bases between them. CDR3: CASSQDPRETQYF. The CDR3 DNA reads as TGTGCCAGCAGTCAGGACCCCCGGGAGACCCAGTACTTC.

The chain joins TRBV7-2 to TRBJ2-3; 8 nucleotides agree with TRBD2. Germline-derived CDR1 and CDR2 are SGHTA and FQGNSA. V dropped 8 bases and J dropped 2; count of bases not matched to a gene: 9. CDR3 size: 15 residues. CDR3 residues: CASQPSGPYTDTQYF. The CDR3 DNA sequence: TGTGCCAGCCAACCTAGCGGGCCATACACAGATACGCAGTATTTT.

This chain links TRBV11-2 with TRBJ1-2; D may be TRBD1 (6 bases). V lost 5 bases, J lost 5 bases, and 12 bases lay in between. The CDR3 runs 13 residues. Germline assignment: CDR1 SGHAT and CDR2 FQNNGV. The CDR3 reads CASSPDREYGYTF. Written as DNA, the CDR3 is TGTGCCAGCAGCCCGGACAGAGAATATGGCTACACCTTC.

The V gene is TRBV11-2, the J gene TRBJ1-1; the D gene is possibly TRBD1 (6 bases). The germline gives CDR1 SGHAT, CDR2 FQNNGV. The CDR3 extends over 16 amino acids. V was cut by 4 bases and J by 5 bases, with 20 bases left in between. The CDR3 sequence is CASSSRGGGWSTEAFF. CDR3 DNA sequence: TGTGCCAGCAGCTCCCGAGGAGGGGGGTGGAGTACTGAAGCTTTCTTT. The entire variable domain, with the rest obtained from reference TRBV11-2 and TRBJ1-1, is as follows: EAGVAQSPRYKIIEKRQSVAFWCNPISGHATLYWYQQILGQGPKLLIQFQNNGVVDDSQLPKDRFSAERLKGVDSTLKIQPAKLEDSAVYLCASSSRGGGWSTEAFFGQGTRLTVV.